Listed below are T cell receptor beta chains from one sample, sequenced in a study of early T cells in non-severe SARS-CoV-2 infection. TCRdb used MiXCR to reprocess the 5' RACE reads, holding one entry per CDR3 protein. Of some 30,000 distinct CDR3 sequences detected, around 7% appear once; the ten largest clones hold 2.5% to 3%. Sequencing input: whole blood. These receptors were collected from an adult who was a healthcare worker with PCR-confirmed SARS-CoV-2 infection or an uninfected control (not recorded which). Each CDR3 is given with its conserved first and last residue. Fields, in order: V gene, J gene, clone size, D gene, CDR3 protein, CDR3 DNA. A D gene is named only where the DNA matches it firmly. For some rows the clone size is stated as once, few or many, or as a class when expanded; others skip it.

TRBV19	TRBJ2-2	many	-	CASSRGNTGELFF	TGTGCCAGTAGTAGGGGTAACACCGGGGAGCTGTTTTTT
TRBV19	TRBJ2-2	many	-	CASSTDRPGELFF	TGTGCCAGTAGTACTGACAGGCCCGGGGAGCTGTTTTTT
TRBV20-1	TRBJ2-7	many	TRBD2	CSARDIIGRPTYEQYF	TGCAGTGCTAGAGATATAATCGGGAGGCCGACCTACGAGCAGTACTTC
TRBV27	TRBJ1-5	many	-	CASREKIQGLKDQPQHF	TGTGCCAGCAGGGAAAAAATCCAGGGTTTGAAAGATCAGCCCCAGCATTTT
TRBV11-2	TRBJ1-5	-	-	CASSSQEHQPQHF	TGTGCCAGCAGCTCTCAGGAGCATCAGCCCCAGCATTTT
TRBV29-1	TRBJ2-1	-	TRBD2	CSVEVPRGRAFGNEQFF	TGCAGCGTTGAAGTGCCGCGCGGGAGGGCCTTTGGCAATGAGCAGTTCTTC
TRBV29-1	TRBJ2-2	few	-	CSVNWMGELFF	TGCAGCGTTAACTGGATGGGGGAGCTGTTTTTT
TRBV20-1	TRBJ2-3	many	-	CSVPGGLTDTQYF	TGCAGTGTCCCTGGGGGCCTCACAGATACGCAGTATTTT
TRBV28	TRBJ1-5	many	-	CASSEGVEGQPQHF	TGTGCCAGCAGTGAAGGGGTTGAAGGTCAGCCCCAGCATTTT
TRBV9	TRBJ2-3	many	TRBD2	CASSHEGTSGTDTQYF	TGTGCCAGCAGCCACGAAGGAACTAGCGGGACAGATACGCAGTATTTT
TRBV2	TRBJ1-4	many	-	CASSAGRLGEKLFF	TGTGCCAGCAGCGCCGGCCGGCTGGGTGAAAAACTGTTTTTT
TRBV7-9	TRBJ1-5	few	-	CASSSIPTTHSNQPQHF	TGTGCCAGCAGCTCAATCCCGACAACACATAGCAATCAGCCCCAGCATTTT
TRBV20-1	TRBJ2-7	many	-	CSSNPRGPNEQYF	TGCAGTTCAAACCCCAGGGGTCCCAACGAGCAGTACTTC
TRBV28	TRBJ2-1	many	TRBD1	CASSYMDREYNEQFF	TGTGCCAGCAGCTACATGGACAGGGAATACAATGAGCAGTTCTTC
TRBV12-3/TRBV12-4	TRBJ2-7	many	-	CASSSSVLAAEQYF	TGTGCCAGCAGTTCCTCCGTACTAGCAGCCGAGCAGTACTTC
TRBV29-1	TRBJ2-7	-	TRBD2	CSVGKTSGSHEQYF	TGCAGCGTCGGAAAAACTAGCGGGAGCCACGAGCAGTACTTC
TRBV7-9	TRBJ1-1	many	-	CASSFVQGGTEAFF	TGTGCCAGCAGCTTTGTACAGGGAGGCACTGAAGCTTTCTTT
TRBV27	TRBJ2-1	many	-	CASSLLSPSSYNEQFF	TGTGCCAGCAGTTTGTTGAGCCCCTCCTCCTACAATGAGCAGTTCTTC
TRBV6-2/TRBV6-3	TRBJ2-5	many	-	CASTSSETQYF	TGTGCCAGCACCTCTTCTGAGACCCAGTACTTC
TRBV5-1	TRBJ2-1	many	-	CASSLTTSSSYNEQFF	TGCGCCAGCAGCTTAACCACTAGCAGCTCCTACAATGAGCAGTTCTTC
TRBV6-6	TRBJ2-1	many	TRBD2	CASINLSGRAYNEQFF	TGTGCCAGCATAAACCTCAGCGGGAGGGCCTACAATGAGCAGTTCTTC
TRBV29-1	TRBJ2-7	few	TRBD2	CSVEGSGGRPYEQYF	TGCAGCGTTGAAGGTTCGGGAGGGCGTCCCTACGAGCAGTACTTC
TRBV4-3	TRBJ2-1	many	-	CASSQGGLYNEQFF	TGCGCCAGCAGCCAAGGGGGCTTGTACAATGAGCAGTTCTTC
TRBV19	TRBJ2-5	many	TRBD2	CASSLSGREETQYF	TGTGCCAGTAGTCTTAGCGGGAGGGAAGAGACCCAGTACTTC
TRBV24-1	TRBJ2-1	many	TRBD2	CATSLSGTAEQFF	TGTGCCACCAGTCTTAGCGGGACTGCTGAGCAGTTCTTC
TRBV5-1	TRBJ2-7	many	-	CASSSHALAGSEQYF	TGCGCCAGCAGCTCCCACGCGTTAGCAGGATCCGAGCAGTACTTC
TRBV10-3	TRBJ2-1	many	-	CAISETVGEQFF	TGTGCCATCAGTGAGACAGTGGGTGAGCAGTTCTTC
TRBV7-3	TRBJ2-6	-	-	CASSPRQGSGANVLTF	TGTGCCAGCAGCCCCAGGCAAGGGTCAGGGGCCAACGTCCTGACTTTC
TRBV29-1	TRBJ2-5	-	-	CSVEGRQLETQYF	TGCAGCGTTGAAGGCCGACAACTAGAGACCCAGTACTTC
TRBV6-5	TRBJ2-7	many	-	CASKQGKGPSYEQYF	TGTGCCAGCAAGCAGGGGAAAGGACCCTCCTACGAGCAGTACTTC
TRBV7-2	TRBJ2-7	many	TRBD2	CASSLASGSSYEQYF	TGTGCCAGCAGCTTAGCTAGCGGGAGCTCCTACGAGCAGTACTTC
TRBV6-1	TRBJ1-1	few	-	CASRLHMNTEAFF	TGTGCCAGCAGGCTGCATATGAACACTGAAGCTTTCTTT
TRBV13	TRBJ2-7	many	TRBD1	CASSPRTGGPYEQYF	TGTGCCAGCAGCCCCCGGACAGGGGGACCCTACGAGCAGTACTTC
TRBV5-5	TRBJ2-2	-	-	CASTRQNTGELFF	TGTGCCAGCACCAGACAGAACACCGGGGAGCTGTTTTTT
TRBV9	TRBJ2-7	medium-sized	-	CASSVYPTGPYEQYF	TGTGCCAGCAGCGTCTACCCCACTGGACCCTACGAGCAGTACTTC
TRBV7-9	TRBJ1-1	many	TRBD1	CASSLEGTGATEAFF	TGTGCCAGCAGCTTAGAGGGGACAGGGGCCACTGAAGCTTTCTTT
TRBV10-3	TRBJ2-3	many	TRBD2	CAISELAVVDTQYF	TGTGCCATCAGTGAACTAGCGGTCGTAGATACGCAGTATTTT
TRBV5-1	TRBJ2-7	-	-	CASSNFRDLSYEQYF	TGCGCCAGCAGCAACTTCAGGGACTTAAGCTACGAGCAGTACTTC
TRBV10-3	TRBJ2-3	many	TRBD1	CAISRGQGDKDTQYF	TGTGCCATCAGCCGGGGACAGGGAGACAAAGATACGCAGTATTTT
TRBV4-2	TRBJ2-1	many	-	CASSQEGAERYNEQFF	TGTGCCAGCAGCCAAGAGGGAGCGGAAAGGTACAATGAGCAGTTCTTC
TRBV20-1	TRBJ1-6	many	-	CSARVRQKGRSYNSPLHF	TGCAGTGCTAGAGTTAGGCAGAAGGGGCGCTCCTATAATTCACCCCTCCACTTT
TRBV12-3/TRBV12-4	TRBJ2-5	-	-	CASRGQETQYF	TGTGCCAGCAGGGGACAAGAGACCCAGTACTTC
TRBV29-1	TRBJ1-2	many	-	CSVYRESGYGYTF	TGCAGCGTTTACAGGGAGAGCGGCTATGGCTACACCTTC